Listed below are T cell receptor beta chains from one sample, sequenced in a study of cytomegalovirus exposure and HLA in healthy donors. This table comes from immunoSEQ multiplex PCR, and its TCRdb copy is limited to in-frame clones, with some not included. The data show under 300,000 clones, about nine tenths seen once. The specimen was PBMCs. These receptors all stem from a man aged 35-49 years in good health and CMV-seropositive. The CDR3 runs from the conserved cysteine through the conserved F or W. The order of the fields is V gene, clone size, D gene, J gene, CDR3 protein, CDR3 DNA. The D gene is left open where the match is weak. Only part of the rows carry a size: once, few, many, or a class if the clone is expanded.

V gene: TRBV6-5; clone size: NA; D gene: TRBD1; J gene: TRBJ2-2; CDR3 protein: CASSFDRGAGELFF; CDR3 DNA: TGTGCCAGCAGTTTTGACAGGGGAGCCGGGGAGCTGTTTTTT
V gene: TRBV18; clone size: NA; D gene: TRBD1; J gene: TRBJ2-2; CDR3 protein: CASSLTQGGTGELFF; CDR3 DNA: TGTGCCAGCTCACTTACACAGGGGGGCACCGGGGAGCTGTTTTTT
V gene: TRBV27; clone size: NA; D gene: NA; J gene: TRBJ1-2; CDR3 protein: CASSSNVDSHNYGYTF; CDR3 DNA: TGTGCCAGCAGTTCCAATGTCGACAGCCACAACTATGGCTACACCTTC
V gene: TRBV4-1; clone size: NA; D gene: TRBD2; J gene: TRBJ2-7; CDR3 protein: CASSQATSGAPYEQYF; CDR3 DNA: TGCGCCAGCAGCCAAGCAACTAGCGGAGCGCCCTACGAGCAGTACTTC
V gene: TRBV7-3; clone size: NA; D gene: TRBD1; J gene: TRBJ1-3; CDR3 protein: CASSLSGTGIGNTIYF; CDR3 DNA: TGTGCCAGCAGCTTAAGTGGGACAGGGATTGGAAACACCATATATTTT
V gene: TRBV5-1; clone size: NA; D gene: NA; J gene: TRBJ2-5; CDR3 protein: CASSLDWQGGIDQYF; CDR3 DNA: TGCGCCAGCAGCTTGGACTGGCAGGGGGGTATCGACCAGTACTTC
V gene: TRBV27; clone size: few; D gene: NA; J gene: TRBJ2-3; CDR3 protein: CASSTTTDTQYF; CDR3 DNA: TGTGCCAGCAGCACAACCACAGATACGCAGTATTTT
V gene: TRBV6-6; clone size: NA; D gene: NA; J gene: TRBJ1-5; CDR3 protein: CASKSTGKNQPQHF; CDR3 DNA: TGTGCCAGCAAAAGTACAGGGAAGAATCAGCCCCAGCATTTT
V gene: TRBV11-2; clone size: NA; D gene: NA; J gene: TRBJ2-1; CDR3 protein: CASSSDYEQFF; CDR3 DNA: TGTGCCAGCAGCTCGGACTACGAGCAGTTCTTC
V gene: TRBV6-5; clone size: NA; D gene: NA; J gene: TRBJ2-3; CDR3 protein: CASSRGLHTDTQYF; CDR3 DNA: TGTGCCAGCAGCCGAGGACTACACACAGATACGCAGTATTTT
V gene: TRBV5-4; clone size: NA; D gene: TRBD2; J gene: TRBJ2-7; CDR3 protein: CASSPQTSGSPEQYF; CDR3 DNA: TGTGCCAGCAGCCCCCAGACTAGCGGGAGTCCCGAGCAGTACTTC
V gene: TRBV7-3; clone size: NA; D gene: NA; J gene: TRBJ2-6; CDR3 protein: CASSVTGANVLTF; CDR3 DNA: TGTGCCAGCAGCGTCACTGGGGCCAACGTCCTGACTTTC
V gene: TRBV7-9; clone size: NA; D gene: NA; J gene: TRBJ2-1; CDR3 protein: CSSSSGVWSYNEQFF; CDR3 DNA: TGTTCCAGCAGCTCAGGGGTGTGGTCCTACAATGAGCAGTTCTTC
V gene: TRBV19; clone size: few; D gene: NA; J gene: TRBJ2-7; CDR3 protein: CASSAGTGWTYEQYF; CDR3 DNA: TGTGCCAGTAGTGCGGGGACCGGGTGGACCTACGAGCAGTACTTC
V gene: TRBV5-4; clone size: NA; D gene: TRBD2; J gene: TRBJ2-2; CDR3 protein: CASSLEVGRASGELFF; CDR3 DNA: TGTGCCAGCAGCTTGGAGGTCGGGAGGGCCTCCGGGGAGCTGTTTTTT
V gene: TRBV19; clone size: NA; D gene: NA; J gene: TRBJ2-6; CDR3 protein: CASSRQGGSGANVLTF; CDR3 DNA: TGTGCCAGTAGTAGGCAGGGGGGCTCTGGGGCCAACGTCCTGACTTTC
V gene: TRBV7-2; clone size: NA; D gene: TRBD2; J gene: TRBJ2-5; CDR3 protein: CASSLRRESIGETQYF; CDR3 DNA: TGTGCCAGCAGCTTAAGGCGGGAGTCTATAGGAGAGACCCAGTACTTC
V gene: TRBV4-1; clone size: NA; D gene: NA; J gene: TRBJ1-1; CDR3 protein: CASSNPIVRNTEAFF; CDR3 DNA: TGCGCCAGCAGCAATCCTATCGTCCGGAACACTGAAGCTTTCTTT
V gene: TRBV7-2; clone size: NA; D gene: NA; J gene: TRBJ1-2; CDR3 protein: CASSLGPLNYGYTF; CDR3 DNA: TGTGCCAGCAGCTTAGGTCCCCTAAACTATGGCTACACCTTC
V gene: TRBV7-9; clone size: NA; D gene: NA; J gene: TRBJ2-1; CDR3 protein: CASSTGRTDEQFF; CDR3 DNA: TGTGCCTCCTCAACCGGGAGAACCGATGAGCAGTTCTTC
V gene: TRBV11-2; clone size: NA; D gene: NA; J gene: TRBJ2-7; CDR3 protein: CASSHTAGVEQYF; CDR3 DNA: TGTGCCAGCAGCCATACGGCGGGCGTCGAGCAGTACTTC
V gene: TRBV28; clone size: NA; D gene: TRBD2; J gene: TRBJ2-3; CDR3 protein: CASSLFLAGFTDTQYF; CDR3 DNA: TGTGCCAGCAGTTTATTCCTAGCGGGTTTCACAGATACGCAGTATTTT
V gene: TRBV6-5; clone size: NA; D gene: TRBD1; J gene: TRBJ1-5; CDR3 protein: CASRLGTGEAQPQHF; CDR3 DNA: TGTGCCAGCAGACTTGGGACAGGGGAGGCTCAGCCCCAGCATTTT
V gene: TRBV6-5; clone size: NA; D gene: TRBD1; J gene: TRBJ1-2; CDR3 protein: CASSWDSKEANYGYTF; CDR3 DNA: TGTGCCAGCAGTTGGGACAGCAAGGAAGCTAACTATGGCTACACCTTC
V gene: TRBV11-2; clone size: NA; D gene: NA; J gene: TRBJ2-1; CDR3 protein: CASITDGYNEQFF; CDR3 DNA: TGTGCCAGCATCACCGACGGGTACAATGAGCAGTTCTTC
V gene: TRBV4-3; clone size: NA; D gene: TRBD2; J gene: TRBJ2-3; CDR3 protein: CASSLIAGASTDTQYF; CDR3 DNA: TGCGCCAGCAGCCTCATAGCGGGAGCGAGCACAGATACGCAGTATTTT